The 25 T cell receptor beta chains presented below share a single source sample, sequenced in a study of cytomegalovirus exposure and HLA in healthy donors. The PCR had 60 Vbeta and 13 Jbeta primers. Sequencing used immunoSEQ multiplex PCR; TCRdb keeps in-frame clones, though not all of them. Of 160,000 or so clones in the sample, over 70% were seen once. The sample comprised PBMCs. The receptors here all came from a man in his fifties in good health and CMV-seropositive.

In this sample, this clone turned up once. The chain carries TRBV15 and TRBJ2-1; 15 bases align to TRBD2. Germline lookup yields CDR1 LNHNV and CDR2 YYDKDF (reference sequence). V trimming: 3 bases; J trimming: 9 bases; junction bases outside the gene matches: 3. The CDR3 totals 15 residues. The CDR3 protein is CATSRGLAGGGEQFF. The CDR3 bases are TGTGCCACCAGCAGGGGACTAGCGGGAGGCGGTGAGCAGTTCTTC.

Note on this clone: The same CDR3 arises from other DNA sequences in this sample as well. V and J are TRBV7-3 and TRBJ2-1, with D perhaps matching TRBD2 (5 bases). Trimming pared 3 bases from V and 4 bases from J, leaving 16 bases between. Germline values: CDR1 SGHTA, CDR2 FQGTGA. The CDR3 runs 16 residues. The DNA for the CDR3 is TGTGCCAGCAGCTTGACACTAGGCGGGTCGTACAATGAGCAGTTCTTC. Its protein product is CASSLTLGGSYNEQFF.

The chain employs TRBV2 and TRBJ2-7, with a tentative D call TRBD2 (7 bases). V was trimmed by 6 bases and J by 0 bases, leaving 12 bases between them. Germline CDR1 is SNHLY and CDR2 is FYNNEI. The length of the CDR3 is 14 residues. CDR3 sequence reads: CASRGAGASYEQYF. Here the CDR3 DNA reads TGTGCCAGCAGGGGGGCGGGGGCCTCCTACGAGCAGTACTTC.

The sample holds one count of this clone. The chain employs TRBV9 and TRBJ2-1, with no clear D. V dropped 0 bases and J dropped 0 bases, with 19 bases sitting between them. The CDR3 is 19 residues long. The germline CDR1 and CDR2 sequences are SGDLS and YYNGEE. Here the CDR3 DNA reads TGTGCCAGCAGCGTAGTACCCGATCCCGAGCGAGGCTCCTACAATGAGCAGTTCTTC. Amino acid sequence: CASSVVPDPERGSYNEQFF. The full variable domain, its missing parts supplied by reference TRBV9 and TRBJ2-1, is DSGVTQTPKHLITATGQRVTLRCSPRSGDLSVYWYQQSLDQGLQFLIQYYNGEERAKGNILERFSAQQFPDLHSELNLSSLELGDSALYFCASSVVPDPERGSYNEQFFGPGTRLTVL.

With respect to this clone: Other DNA sequences in the sample encode the same CDR3. V gene TRBV5-1 combines with J gene TRBJ2-3, with D perhaps TRBD1 (6 bases). The CDR3 covers 13 residues. Trimming pared 1 base from V and 4 bases from J, leaving 7 bases between. Per germline, CDR1 SGHRS and CDR2 YFSETQ. CDR3 bases: TGCGCCAGCAGCTTGCAGGGGCCAGATACGCAGTATTTT. As protein: CASSLQGPDTQYF.

The V gene is TRBV6-5, the J gene TRBJ1-5; maybe TRBD1 (6 bases). This CDR3 has 13 amino acids. Looked up from germline, CDR1 is MNHEY and CDR2 is SVGAGI. Trimming removed 2 bases at V and 7 bases at J, with 9 bases between. CDR3 residues: CASSYTQGQPQHF. Written as DNA, the CDR3 is TGTGCCAGCAGTTACACTCAGGGGCAGCCCCAGCATTTT.

CDR3 in DNA: TGTGCCAGCAGAGATCCGGGACTAGCCTACAATGAGCAGTTCTTC. It codes for CASRDPGLAYNEQFF. This sequence joins TRBV6-6 and TRBJ2-1, with 8 bases fitting TRBD2. The V gene's germline CDR1 is MNHNY and CDR2 SVGAGI (reference sequence). V was clipped by 6 bases and J by 2 bases; unmatched bases: 6. CDR3 length: 15 residues.

The chain carries TRBV28 and TRBJ1-5; D unresolved. There are 11 residues in the CDR3. The V end lost 6 bases, the J end lost 4 bases, and 4 bases lay between the germline ends. CDR1 MDHEN and CDR2 SYDVKM come from the germline V gene. The CDR3 region has the DNA TGTGCCAGCAGCTTTAATCAGCCCCAGCATTTT. Amino acid sequence: CASSFNQPQHF.

The V call is TRBV18, the J call TRBJ2-7, with D possibly being TRBD2 (5 bases). The CDR3 is 16 amino acids. Trimming took off 0 bases at V and 3 bases at J, with 15 bases between the two ends. Per the germline V gene, CDR1 is KGHSH and CDR2 is LQKENI. DNA for the CDR3: TGTGCCAGCTCACCACCGGGAGTGTACAACAGCTACGAGCAGTACTTC. Translated, it gives CASSPPGVYNSYEQYF.

The chain employs TRBV7-2 and TRBJ2-7; 14 bases align to TRBD2. The V gene's germline CDR1 is SGHTA and CDR2 FQGNSA. CDR3 length: 17 amino acids. Trimming took 1 base from V and 4 from J; bases not matched to a gene: 6. The CDR3: CASSLEGTSGRWYEQYF. In DNA form, the CDR3 reads TGTGCCAGCAGCTTAGAGGGGACTAGCGGGAGATGGTACGAGCAGTACTTC.

This clone was found a few times. The J gene is TRBJ2-3, the V gene TRBV7-9; 9 bases align to TRBD2. Germline-derived CDR1 and CDR2 are SEHNR and FQNEAQ (reference sequence). Trimming took 4 bases from V and 5 from J; bases not matched to a gene: 7. CDR3 length: 15 residues. CDR3 sequence: CASSSRGGGEDTQYF. As DNA, the CDR3 is TGTGCCAGCAGCTCGCGGGGGGGCGGTGAAGATACGCAGTATTTT.

This clone was picked up a small number of times. In DNA, the CDR3 is TGTGCCAGCAGTTTCGGATCCCCCTCGAGGGGCTACACCTTC. It specifies CASSFGSPSRGYTF. The chain employs TRBV28 and TRBJ1-2; no firm D call. Germline V lookup: CDR1 MDHEN, CDR2 SYDVKM. The CDR3 runs 14 residues. The ends were cut back, 3 bases at V and 8 bases at J, with 16 bases in the middle.

The chain has TRBV18 and TRBJ2-2; TRBD1 matches at 9 bases. Trimming cost V 5 bases and J 5 bases; bases outside gene matches: 6. Germline-derived CDR1 and CDR2 are KGHSH and LQKENI. This CDR3 contains 15 residues. The CDR3 coding sequence is TGTGCCAGCTCATCTCGGACAGGGGTGACCGGGGAGCTGTTTTTT. This gives the protein CASSSRTGVTGELFF.

The chain uses TRBV18 and TRBJ1-1; maybe TRBD1 (5 bases). V was shortened by 5 bases and J by 7 bases, with 14 bases between the two germline ends. This CDR3 contains 13 residues. The V gene's germline CDR1 is KGHSH and CDR2 LQKENI. CDR3 DNA sequence: TGTGCCAGCTCAGTTGGGCAGGGACTTGAAGCTTTCTTT. Its translation is CASSVGQGLEAFF.

This chain joins TRBV19 and TRBJ1-4, with TRBD1 identical over 7 bases. Germline CDR1 and CDR2: LNHDA and SQIVND (reference sequence). V lost 9 bases, J lost 6 bases, and 10 bases stayed unmatched. The CDR3 contains 14 residues. In nucleotides, the CDR3 is TGTGCCAGCGGGCACAGAGGGGGCGATGAAAAACTGTTTTTT. This encodes CASGHRGGDEKLFF.

This sequence joins TRBV15 and TRBJ1-2; D is possibly TRBD1 (6 bases). CDR3 length equals 16 residues. CDR1 and CDR2 (germline): LNHNV, YYDKDF (reference sequence). V gave up 0 bases and J gave up 8 bases, with 19 bases separating them. CDR3 sequence reads: CATSRDHGQRGGGYTF. Here the CDR3 DNA reads TGTGCCACCAGCAGAGATCATGGACAGCGAGGGGGAGGCTACACCTTC.

V and J are TRBV29-1 and TRBJ1-3; 8 positions agree with TRBD1. The ends lost 0 bases at V and 2 bases at J; junction bases unmatched: 6. Germline lookup yields CDR1 SQVTM and CDR2 ANQGSEA. The CDR3 is 16 residues long. The CDR3 spells CSVEDKRTGTGNTIYF. Written as DNA, the CDR3 is TGCAGCGTTGAAGATAAGAGGACAGGGACTGGAAACACCATATATTTT.

This clone was seen a handful of times. V is TRBV7-9 and J is TRBJ2-3; D is perhaps TRBD2 (7 bases). The germline gives CDR1 SEHNR, CDR2 FQNEAQ (reference sequence). V dropped 2 bases and J dropped 1 base, with 13 bases sitting between them. This CDR3 has 16 amino acids. The CDR3: CASSLPQGRGTDTQYF. CDR3 nucleotides: TGTGCCAGCAGCTTACCGCAGGGGAGGGGCACAGATACGCAGTATTTT.

The chain links TRBV28 to TRBJ1-1; 8 bases are shared with TRBD1. The CDR3 covers 17 residues. V was clipped by 5 bases and J by 1 base; unmatched bases: 12. CDR1 and CDR2 (germline): MDHEN, SYDVKM. CDR3 amino acids: CASSLSRQGAGNTEAFF. CDR3 DNA sequence: TGTGCCAGCAGTCTCTCTCGGCAGGGGGCAGGGAACACTGAAGCTTTCTTT.

V gene TRBV2 combines with J gene TRBJ2-1; TRBD1 is a possible D gene (6 bases). The CDR3 extends over 17 amino acids. Germline V gives CDR1 SNHLY, CDR2 FYNNEI. Trimming stripped 2 bases from V and 5 bases from J, with 19 bases between. The CDR3 here is CASSETRRGRPNNEQFF. CDR3 DNA sequence: TGTGCCAGCAGTGAAACAAGAAGGGGGAGACCTAACAATGAGCAGTTCTTC.

This sequence joins TRBV28 and TRBJ2-2; maybe TRBD2 (5 bases). With 4 bases removed from V and 4 bases from J, the gap between germline ends came to 10 bases. CDR1 and CDR2 (germline): MDHEN, SYDVKM. The CDR3 runs to 14 residues. CDR3 coding DNA: TGTGCCAGCAGTTCCCCGGGATCCACCGGGGAGCTGTTTTTT. This encodes CASSSPGSTGELFF.

CDR3 DNA sequence: TGTGCCAGCAGTTACTCTACAGGGAGCCTCGGCTACGAGCAGTACTTC. Translation: CASSYSTGSLGYEQYF. The gene calls are TRBV6-5 and TRBJ2-7; perhaps TRBD1 as D (6 bases). V lost 0 bases to trimming and J lost 3 bases, with 15 bases between them. Germline V CDR1 and CDR2: MNHEY, SVGAGI. This CDR3 has 16 residues.

The gene calls are TRBV28 and TRBJ2-7; 12 bases are shared with TRBD2. With 3 bases clipped from V and 3 bases from J, the junction kept 6 bases outside the gene matches. Germline V gene sequence: CDR1 MDHEN, CDR2 SYDVKM. CDR3 size: 16 residues. In DNA, the CDR3 is TGTGCCAGCAGTTTCCCCTTACTAGCGGGAGGCTACGAGCAGTACTTC. Its translation is CASSFPLLAGGYEQYF. Filled out from reference TRBV28 and TRBJ2-7, the complete variable domain reads DVKVTQSSRYLVKRTGEKVFLECVQDMDHENMFWYRQDPGLGLRLIYFSYDVKMKEKGDIPEGYSVSREKKERFSLILESASTNQTSMYLCASSFPLLAGGYEQYFGPGTRLTVT.

CDR3 DNA: TGTGCCATCAGTTCTCTTACTGAAGCTTTCTTT. Its translation: CAISSLTEAFF. The chain has TRBV10-3 and TRBJ1-1; no clear D gene. The CDR3 totals 11 residues. Trimming cost V 5 bases and J 5 bases, with 6 bases left between them. Germline V gene sequence: CDR1 ENHRY, CDR2 SYGVKD.

J is TRBJ2-5 and V is TRBV30, with 7 bases matching TRBD2. The CDR3 has 15 amino acids. The trim removed 2 bases at V and 4 bases at J, leaving 10 bases unmatched. Germline assignment: CDR1 GTSNPN and CDR2 SVGIG (reference sequence). DNA of the CDR3: TGTGCCTGGAGTACCGGACTAGTGGAGGGAGAGACCCAGTACTTC. Translation: CAWSTGLVEGETQYF.